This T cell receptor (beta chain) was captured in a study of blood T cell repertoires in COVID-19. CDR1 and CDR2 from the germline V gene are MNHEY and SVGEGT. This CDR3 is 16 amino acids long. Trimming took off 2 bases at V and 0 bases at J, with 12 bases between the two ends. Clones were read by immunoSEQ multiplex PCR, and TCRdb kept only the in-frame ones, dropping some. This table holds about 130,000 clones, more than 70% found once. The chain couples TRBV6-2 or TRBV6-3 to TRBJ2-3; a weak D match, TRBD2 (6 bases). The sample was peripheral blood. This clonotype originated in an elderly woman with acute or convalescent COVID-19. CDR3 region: CASSYTLAASTDTQYF. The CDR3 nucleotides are TGTGCCAGCAGTTACACTTTAGCGGCTAGCACAGATACGCAGTATTTT.